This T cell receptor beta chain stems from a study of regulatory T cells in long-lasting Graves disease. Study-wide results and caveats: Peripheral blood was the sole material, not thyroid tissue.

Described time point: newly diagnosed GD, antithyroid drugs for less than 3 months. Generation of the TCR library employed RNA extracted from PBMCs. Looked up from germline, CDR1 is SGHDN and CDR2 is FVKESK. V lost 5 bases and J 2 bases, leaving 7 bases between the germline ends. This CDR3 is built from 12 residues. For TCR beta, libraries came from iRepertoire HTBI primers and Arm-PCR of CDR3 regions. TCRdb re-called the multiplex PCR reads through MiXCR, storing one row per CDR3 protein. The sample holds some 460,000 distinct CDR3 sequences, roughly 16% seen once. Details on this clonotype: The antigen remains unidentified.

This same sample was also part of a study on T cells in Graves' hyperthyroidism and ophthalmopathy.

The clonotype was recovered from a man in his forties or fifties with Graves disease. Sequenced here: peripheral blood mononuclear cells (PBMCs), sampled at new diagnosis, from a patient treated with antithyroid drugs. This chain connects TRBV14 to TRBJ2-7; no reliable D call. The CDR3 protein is CASSESPYEQYF. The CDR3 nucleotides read TGTGCCAGCAGCGAAAGCCCCTACGAGCAGTACTTC.